This T cell receptor beta chain is from a study of cytomegalovirus exposure and HLA in healthy donors. Findings and caveats of the study: Later analysis identified a missense DCLRE1C variant that was linked to TCR beta V- and J-gene trimming. Later on, an analysis found that several of the most significant clusters appeared to be linked to common viral pathogens, which included parvovirus B19.

Germline loops: CDR1 SQVTM, CDR2 ANQGSEA. V was pared by 4 bases and J by 4 bases, with 8 bases between. The CDR3 has 12 amino acids. Healthy bone marrow donors made up the donors. Each donor was nominally healthy when sampled (though unrecorded immune exposures were likely). 60 Vbeta and 13 Jbeta primers were used in PCR. Libraries were prepared by immunoSEQ multiplex PCR; TCRdb keeps only in-frame clonotypes and omits some of them. This sample has roughly 100,000 clones; 75% to 80% occur once, and the top ten carry roughly 6.2%. This clone was detected only a few times. Its matching antigen is unknown.

V gene TRBV29-1 combines with J gene TRBJ1-5; D is ambiguous. Material: PBMCs. The sequence was collected from a man aged 55 to 70 in good health and CMV-seropositive. In nucleotides, the CDR3 is TGCAGCGTTGGACTCATAAATCAGCCCCAGCATTTT. Protein product: CSVGLINQPQHF.